This TCR beta chain is drawn from a study of memory CD4+ T cells and cytomegalovirus serostatus. Study-level information: Healthy Belgian adult donors included about nine CMV-positive and some 23 CMV-negative people. The study, taken as a whole, reports: CMV serostatus prediction reached median AUC about 0.96, or 0.93 with US-trained model.

The sort gate was single viable CD3+CD4+CD8-CD45RO+ cells for memory CD4+ T cells. This clone was picked up a small number of times. Its antigen is still unknown. CDR3 size: 15 residues. Between the trimmed V and J ends, which lost 5 bases and 5 bases, there was a span of 18 bases. CDR1 and CDR2 (germline): LNHDA, SQIVND (reference sequence). The assay was immunoSEQ multiplex PCR, and TCRdb's table has in-frame clones only and misses some. This sample yields under 80,000 clones, of which roughly four fifths are seen a single time; about 0.95% belongs to the top ten. The sequencing sample was made of memory CD4+ T cells from blood. The chain couples TRBV19 to TRBJ1-1, with D perhaps TRBD1 (5 bases). This clonotype was obtained from an adult in good health and CMV-seronegative. The CDR3 loop reads CASSLEWGGRTEAFF. The CDR3 coding sequence is TGTGCCAGTAGTCTCGAATGGGGGGGGAGGACTGAAGCTTTCTTT.